This TCR beta chain stems from a study of T-cell reconstitution after alpha-beta-depleted transplantation in children. Whole-study findings and limits: Several hundred expanded graft clones reportedly supplied alpha-beta T cells about two months after transplant.

The table lists this clonotype with a few counts. The antigen remains undetermined. With 1 base removed from V and 6 bases from J, the gap between germline ends came to 16 bases. The CDR3 has 16 amino acids. In germline, CDR1 is KGHSH, CDR2 LQKENI. Unique molecular identifiers were built into the TCRbeta library. TCRdb called the PCR reads again in MiXCR, with one record for every CDR3 protein. The sample yields 500,000 to 750,000 distinct CDR3 sequences, approximately 12% seen once. The clonotype originates from a male patient younger than 18 who had a stem cell transplant for acute myeloid leukemia, so the T cells may come from the graft donor. The genes are TRBV18 and TRBJ2-1; weak D call: TRBD1 (6 bases). The specimen was PBMCs, mostly from graft donor cells, collected 360 days after TCRalphabeta/CD19-depleted stem cell transplant. DNA for the CDR3: TGTGCCAGCTCACCACTATACAGGGTACTGAGCAATGAGCAGTTCTTC. Its translation: CASSPLYRVLSNEQFF.